This record looks at one T cell receptor (beta chain) sequence and its context. What it binds is not known. The data belong to a study of shared clonotypes between healthy human individuals. Germline V CDR1 and CDR2: SQVTM, ANQGSEA. The CDR3 runs 13 residues. Study results and limitations: Sharing across four donors was highest in naive CD4 (roughly 5%) and lowest in memory CD8 (0.4%).

Using immunoSEQ multiplex PCR, the repertoire was profiled, and TCRdb retains in-frame clones only, with some absent. The sample holds hundreds of thousands of clones, approximately 90% seen once. The naive CD8 fraction comprised CD45RO-negative cells positively selected for CCR7 and excluded terminally differentiated effector memory CD45RA+ cells. The donor population consisted of healthy HIV-negative adults with no recent acute infections or vaccinations. Sequencing input: naive CD8+ T cells sorted from blood. This chain joins TRBV29-1 and TRBJ2-1; 10 nucleotides match TRBD1. The sequence was collected from a man aged 25 to 45 in good health. The CDR3 is CTCDRGLGNEQFF. The DNA of the CDR3 is TGCACCTGTGACAGGGGGCTTGGCAATGAGCAGTTCTTC.